Shown below are 32 T cell receptor beta chains from a single sample sequenced in a study of cytomegalovirus exposure and HLA in healthy donors. PCR used 60 Vbeta primers and 13 Jbeta primers. Using immunoSEQ multiplex PCR, the repertoire was profiled, and TCRdb retains in-frame clones only, with some absent. The sample holds over 150,000 clones, under 90% seen once. Input material: PBMCs. Source of these receptors: a man between 18 and 35 years old in good health and CMV-seronegative.

This clone showed up just once. The chain combines TRBV29-1 with TRBJ2-1; 9 nucleotides match TRBD1. With V trimmed by 6 bases and J by 6 bases, 9 bases remained unmatched. The CDR3 spans 14 residues. CDR1 and CDR2 from the germline V gene are SQVTM and ANQGSEA. In nucleotides, the CDR3 is TGCAGCGTGAGAACAGGGGGCCTTACCAATGAGCAGTTCTTC. Amino acids: CSVRTGGLTNEQFF.

This clone was recorded a few times. CDR3: CAGRSSYNSPLHF. The DNA of the CDR3 is TGTGCCGGTAGGAGCTCCTATAATTCACCCCTCCACTTT. This rearrangement joins TRBV30 to TRBJ1-6; no definite D call. The CDR3 has 13 residues. The germline V gene encodes CDR1 GTSNPN and CDR2 SVGIG (reference sequence). Trimming took off 8 bases at V and 0 bases at J, with 8 bases between the two ends.

The gene calls are TRBV7-9 and TRBJ2-5; no clear D. TRBJ2-7 matches the DNA end more closely, so the J call is doubtful. The CDR3 spans 12 residues. Germline loops: CDR1 SEHNR, CDR2 FQNEAQ (reference sequence). In DNA, the CDR3 is TGTGCCAGCAGCTTTAGCTCCTACGAGCAGTACTTC. Its protein product is CASSFSSYEQYF.

In DNA form, the CDR3 reads TGTGCCAGTTCGACAGGGGGCGGCCCAAATAGCAATCAGCCCCAGCATTTT. This codes for CASSTGGGPNSNQPQHF. This chain links TRBV19 with TRBJ1-5; 10 positions match TRBD1. CDR1 is LNHDA, CDR2 SQIVND, per germline (reference sequence). V dropped 8 bases and J dropped 0; count of bases not matched to a gene: 10. The CDR3 spans 17 residues.

The gene calls are TRBV25-1 and TRBJ1-2, with 7 bases that match TRBD1. This CDR3 contains 13 residues. The V segment lost 10 bases and the J segment 5 bases; nucleotides outside the gene matches: 10. Germline values: CDR1 MGHDK, CDR2 SYGVNS. Here the CDR3 reads CATSVGQSYGYTF. CDR3 DNA: TGTGCCACATCAGTGGGACAGTCATATGGCTACACCTTC.

The chain is built from TRBV18 and TRBJ1-4; D unclear. In germline, CDR1 is KGHSH, CDR2 LQKENI. The CDR3 contains 15 residues. The V and J ends lost 3 bases and 0 bases respectively, with 8 bases between them. The CDR3 loop is CASSPRQTTNEKLFF. The DNA for the CDR3 is TGTGCCAGCTCACCCAGGCAGACAACTAATGAAAAACTGTTTTTT.

Only one count was recorded for this clone. V is TRBV6-4 and J is TRBJ2-7; D unresolved. The CDR3 consists of 13 residues. V dropped 3 bases and J dropped 3 bases, with 9 bases sitting between them. The V gene's germline CDR1 is MRHNA and CDR2 SNTAGT. The CDR3: CASSEGLNYEQYF. The CDR3 nucleotides are TGTGCCAGCAGTGAGGGCCTGAACTACGAGCAGTACTTC.

This clone was detected once. The CDR3 DNA reads TGCGCCAGCAGCCCCTTAGGGGGGGCTGGCTATGGCTACACCTTC. Translating it yields CASSPLGGAGYGYTF. V gene TRBV4-1 combines with J gene TRBJ1-2; D is perhaps TRBD1 (6 bases). Trimming cost V 4 bases and J 4 bases, with 16 bases left between them. The V gene's germline CDR1 is MGHRA and CDR2 YSYEKL. This CDR3 contains 15 residues.

The J gene is TRBJ2-5, the V gene TRBV6-1; D is perhaps TRBD1 (5 bases). V lost 7 bases, J lost 9 bases, and 12 bases lay in between. Per germline, CDR1 MNHNS and CDR2 SASEGT. This CDR3 has 11 amino acids. CDR3 amino acids: CASTISRAQYF. The CDR3, as DNA: TGTGCCAGCACCATCTCCAGGGCCCAGTACTTC.

In DNA, the CDR3 is TGTGCCAGCAGTTACGGACAGGGGCAAGAGACCCAGTACTTC. Translated: CASSYGQGQETQYF. The V and J genes are TRBV6-5 and TRBJ2-5, with TRBD1 matching 9 bases. The germline CDR1 and CDR2 sequences are MNHEY and SVGAGI. This CDR3 spans 14 amino acids. The junction had 0 bases not matched to a gene; V was cut back by 2 bases and J by 2 bases.

The rearrangement links TRBV7-9 to TRBJ2-2, with 7 bases identical to TRBD2. This CDR3 contains 16 residues. The ends lost 5 bases at V and 1 base at J; junction bases unmatched: 7. Germline V CDR1 and CDR2: SEHNR, FQNEAQ (reference sequence). Here the CDR3 reads CASSTSRGVNTGELFF. CDR3 DNA sequence: TGTGCCAGCAGCACCAGTCGGGGGGTGAACACCGGGGAGCTGTTTTTT.

The chain couples TRBV27 to TRBJ2-7; 9 bases line up with TRBD2. Unmatched junction bases numbered 8, after V lost 5 bases and J lost 3 bases. This CDR3 comprises 15 residues. Germline assignment: CDR1 MNHEY and CDR2 SMNVEV (reference sequence). CDR3 coding DNA: TGTGCCAGCAGTGGGGCCGGGACTAGCTTCTACGAGCAGTACTTC. As protein: CASSGAGTSFYEQYF.

V gene TRBV19 combines with J gene TRBJ1-5; TRBD1 might be the D (6 bases). Germline CDR1 reads LNHDA; CDR2 reads SQIVND (reference sequence). V lost 6 bases and J 3 bases, leaving 12 bases between the germline ends. This CDR3 has 14 amino acids. Written as DNA, the CDR3 is TGTGCCAGTAGCCTCGGACAGTACAATCAGCCCCAGCATTTT. As protein: CASSLGQYNQPQHF.

The chain combines TRBV28 with TRBJ1-1, with 7 bases aligning to TRBD1. The V gene end was trimmed by 6 bases and the J gene end by 9 bases; junction bases not matched to a gene: 13. The germline gives CDR1 MDHEN, CDR2 SYDVKM. The CDR3 has 14 amino acids. CDR3 coding DNA: TGTGCCAGCAGCCCTCCCGGACAGGTCGGAAAAGCTTTCTTT. Protein sequence: CASSPPGQVGKAFF.

The chain uses TRBV28 and TRBJ2-2; D is possibly TRBD1 (6 bases). This CDR3 has 13 amino acids. V lost 11 bases and J lost 3, with 13 bases in between. The germline CDR1 and CDR2 sequences are MDHEN and SYDVKM. This CDR3 is CAALHRDTGELFF. Here the CDR3 DNA reads TGTGCCGCCTTGCACAGGGACACCGGGGAGCTGTTTTTT. Using reference TRBV28 and TRBJ2-2 for the parts outside the CDR3, the full variable domain is DVKVTQSSRYLVKRTGEKVFLECVQDMDHENMFWYRQDPGLGLRLIYFSYDVKMKEKGDIPEGYSVSREKKERFSLILESASTNQTSMYLCAALHRDTGELFFGEGSRLTVL.

As regards this clone: No conserved phenylalanine or tryptophan ends this CDR3, so it is likely a read error. The limits of the CDR3 on the DNA are not certain, so only TCRdb's listed CDR3 is given. The V and J genes are TRBV6-5 and TRBJ1-1; whether TRBD1, the table's D call, matches the DNA was not checked. Per germline, CDR1 MNHEY and CDR2 SVGAGI. The CDR3 comprises 10 residues, both ends counted. The CDR3 reads CASNRSRLQA.

The chain joins TRBV4-2 to TRBJ1-6; 7 bases fit TRBD1. J gave up 7 bases and V 0 bases, and 6 bases lay outside the gene matches. The CDR3 consists of 16 residues. The germline V gene has CDR1 LGHNA and CDR2 YNFKEQ. The CDR3 coding sequence is TGTGCCAGCAGCCAAGATCAGCCAGGGGGAAATTCACCCCTCCACTTT. It codes for CASSQDQPGGNSPLHF.

This clone was recorded only once. The chain couples TRBV9 to TRBJ2-3; 10 positions agree with TRBD2. J was trimmed by 0 bases and V by 0 bases; bases with no gene match: 7. The CDR3 is 18 amino acids. Germline V gene lookup returns CDR1 SGDLS and CDR2 YYNGEE. Here the CDR3 DNA reads TGTGCCAGCAGCGTAGGTCTCCAGCGGGAGGGAAGCACAGATACGCAGTATTTT. It is translated as CASSVGLQREGSTDTQYF.

The chain carries TRBV19 and TRBJ2-3; tentatively, D is TRBD2 (6 bases). The CDR3 has 16 residues. V lost 1 base to trimming and J lost 2 bases, with 13 bases between them. Germline values: CDR1 LNHDA, CDR2 SQIVND (reference sequence). Here the CDR3 DNA reads TGTGCCAGTAGTATAGGTATGGCGGGGTTCACAGATACGCAGTATTTT. This gives the protein CASSIGMAGFTDTQYF.

The chain uses TRBV11-2 and TRBJ2-7; a weak D match, TRBD2 (7 bases). Trimming removed 6 bases at V and 2 bases at J, with 20 bases between. This CDR3 is 16 amino acids long. The germline gives CDR1 SGHAT, CDR2 FQNNGV. The CDR3 spells CASRRVGGGSAYEQYF. The DNA of the CDR3 is TGTGCCAGCAGGCGAGTGGGGGGCGGGAGCGCCTACGAGCAGTACTTC.

The rearrangement joins TRBV18 to TRBJ2-2; 7 bases map to TRBD2. With V trimmed by 3 bases and J by 4 bases, 8 bases remained unmatched. This CDR3 has 16 residues. Germline-derived CDR1 and CDR2 are KGHSH and LQKENI. CDR3 nucleotide sequence: TGTGCCAGCTCACCGGACGGGGGGTTCGTCACCGGGGAGCTGTTTTTT. It is translated as CASSPDGGFVTGELFF.

The chain has TRBV9 and TRBJ2-7; D perhaps matches TRBD1 (6 bases). Trimming removed 4 bases from V and 3 bases from J, with 17 bases in between. This CDR3 comprises 15 residues. Germline loops: CDR1 SGDLS, CDR2 YYNGEE. The CDR3, as DNA: TGTGCCAGCAGCCCCGAAGGGGGAATCGGCTACGAGCAGTACTTC. Protein: CASSPEGGIGYEQYF.

The chain carries TRBV27 and TRBJ2-7; perhaps TRBD2 as D (6 bases). CDR3 length: 18 residues. Per germline, CDR1 MNHEY and CDR2 SMNVEV (reference sequence). Trimming stripped 2 bases from V and 5 bases from J, with 25 bases between. This CDR3 reads CASSLRPRRGKTDHEQYF. As DNA, the CDR3 is TGTGCCAGCAGTTTACGACCCCGTCGGGGGAAGACCGACCACGAGCAGTACTTC.

The gene calls are TRBV4-3 and TRBJ2-5; 7 bases line up with TRBD1. With the DNA end fitting TRBJ2-7 better, the J assignment may be wrong. CDR1 and CDR2 (germline): LGHNA, YSLEER. CDR3 size: 18 residues. The DNA of the CDR3 is TGCGCCAGCAGCCAAGCCTACTGGGGGACAGTCATGAGTTACGAGCAGTACTTC. Its translation is CASSQAYWGTVMSYEQYF.

Only one count was recorded for this clone. This rearrangement joins TRBV6-5 to TRBJ2-5, with 7 bases fitting TRBD2. The end of the DNA aligns better with TRBJ2-7, so the J call may be wrong. CDR3 size: 16 residues. Germline assignment: CDR1 MNHEY and CDR2 SVGAGI. CDR3 DNA: TGTGCCAGCAGTTACTCGAGCGGGGCCCAATCCTACGAGCAGTACTTC. It codes for CASSYSSGAQSYEQYF.

The table lists this clone with a few counts. The genes are TRBV28 and TRBJ1-1; D is unclear. V was shortened by 5 bases and J by 9 bases, with 16 bases between the two germline ends. CDR1 is MDHEN, CDR2 SYDVKM, per germline. The CDR3 has 13 residues. CDR3 coding DNA: TGTGCCAGCAGTCAGCGAGTGAGTCGTAAAGCTTTCTTT. This codes for CASSQRVSRKAFF.

CDR3 region: CASSVDPRGGVQETQYF. For the CDR3, the DNA is TGTGCCAGCAGCGTAGACCCTCGCGGGGGGGTTCAGGAGACCCAGTACTTC. This chain connects TRBV9 to TRBJ2-5; 9 nucleotides align to TRBD2. This CDR3 has 17 amino acids. The germline CDR1 and CDR2 sequences are SGDLS and YYNGEE. V shed 0 bases, J shed 5 bases, and the junction held 11 bases outside the gene matches.

V and J are TRBV30 and TRBJ2-5; TRBD1 matches 11 bases. The J call may be in error: the DNA end matches TRBJ2-7 better. The CDR3 contains 13 residues. Germline CDR1 reads GTSNPN; CDR2 reads SVGIG (reference sequence). Here the CDR3 reads CAWDRTGGHEQYF. DNA of the CDR3: TGTGCCTGGGATAGGACAGGGGGCCACGAGCAGTACTTC.

CDR3 coding DNA: TGTGCCAGCAGCCCCGACGGGTTGGATACGCAGTATTTT. Protein sequence: CASSPDGLDTQYF. The J gene is TRBJ2-3, the V gene TRBV4-2; no clear D. CDR1 LGHNA and CDR2 YNFKEQ come from the germline V gene. V was pared by 4 bases and J by 6 bases, with 11 bases between. This CDR3 is built from 13 residues.

This clone showed up just once. The CDR3 bases are TGCAGCGCCGGGACGGGGGGGAACACCGGGGAGCTGTTTTTT. Amino acids: CSAGTGGNTGELFF. V gene TRBV29-1 combines with J gene TRBJ2-2; the match to TRBD2 covers 7 bases. Per germline, CDR1 SQVTM and CDR2 ANQGSEA. V shed 7 bases and J 1 base; nucleotides not matched to a gene: 6. The CDR3 runs to 14 residues.

The rearrangement uses TRBV9 and TRBJ1-2, with D maybe TRBD1 (5 bases). Trimming shortened V by 3 bases and J by 6 bases, and 9 bases separated the two germline ends. CDR1 is SGDLS and CDR2 is YYNGEE in the germline V gene. CDR3 length: 12 amino acids. The CDR3 sequence: CASSEGSHGYTF. As DNA, the CDR3 is TGTGCCAGCAGCGAGGGGTCCCATGGCTACACCTTC.

This chain connects TRBV19 to TRBJ1-1, with 10 bases lining up with TRBD1. Trimming took 3 bases from V and 0 from J; bases not matched to a gene: 7. CDR3 length equals 17 residues. Germline V gives CDR1 LNHDA, CDR2 SQIVND (reference sequence). CDR3 in DNA: TGTGCCAGTAGTATGGGGGGGACAGGGGTAATGAACACTGAAGCTTTCTTT. Its translation is CASSMGGTGVMNTEAFF.